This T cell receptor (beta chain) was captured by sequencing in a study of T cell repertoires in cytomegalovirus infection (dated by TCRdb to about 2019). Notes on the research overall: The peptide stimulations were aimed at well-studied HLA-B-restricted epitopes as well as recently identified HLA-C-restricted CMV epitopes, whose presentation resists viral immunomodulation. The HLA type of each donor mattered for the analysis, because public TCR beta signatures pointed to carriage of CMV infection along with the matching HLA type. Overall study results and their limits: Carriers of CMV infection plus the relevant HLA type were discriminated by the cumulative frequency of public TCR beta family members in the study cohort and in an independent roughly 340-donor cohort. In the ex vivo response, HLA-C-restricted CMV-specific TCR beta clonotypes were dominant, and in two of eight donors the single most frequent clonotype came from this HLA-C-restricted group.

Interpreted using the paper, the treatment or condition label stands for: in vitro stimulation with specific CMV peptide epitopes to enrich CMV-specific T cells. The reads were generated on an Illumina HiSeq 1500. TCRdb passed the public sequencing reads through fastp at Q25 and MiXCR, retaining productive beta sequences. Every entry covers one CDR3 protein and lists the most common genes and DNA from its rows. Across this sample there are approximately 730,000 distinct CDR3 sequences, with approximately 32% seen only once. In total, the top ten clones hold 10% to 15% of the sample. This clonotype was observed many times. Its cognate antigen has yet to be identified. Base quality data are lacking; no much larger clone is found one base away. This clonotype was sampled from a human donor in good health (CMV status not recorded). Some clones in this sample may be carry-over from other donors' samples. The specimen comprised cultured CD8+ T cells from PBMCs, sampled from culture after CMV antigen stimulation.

The nucleotides read TGTGCCAGCAGCCCGACTATGGGGACTGCGAACACCGGGGAGCTGTTTTTT. This translates into CASSPTMGTANTGELFF. The rearrangement joined TRBV7-3 to TRBJ2-2; a tentative D match to TRBD2 spans 6 bases. CDR3 length: 17 amino acids, cysteine to phenylalanine. Here the CDR3 DNA is all that survives: 51 bases in frame from base 1. V loses 5 bases, J loses 0 bases, and the germline ends lie 16 bases apart. CDR1 SGHTA and CDR2 FQGTGA are derived from the germline V gene.